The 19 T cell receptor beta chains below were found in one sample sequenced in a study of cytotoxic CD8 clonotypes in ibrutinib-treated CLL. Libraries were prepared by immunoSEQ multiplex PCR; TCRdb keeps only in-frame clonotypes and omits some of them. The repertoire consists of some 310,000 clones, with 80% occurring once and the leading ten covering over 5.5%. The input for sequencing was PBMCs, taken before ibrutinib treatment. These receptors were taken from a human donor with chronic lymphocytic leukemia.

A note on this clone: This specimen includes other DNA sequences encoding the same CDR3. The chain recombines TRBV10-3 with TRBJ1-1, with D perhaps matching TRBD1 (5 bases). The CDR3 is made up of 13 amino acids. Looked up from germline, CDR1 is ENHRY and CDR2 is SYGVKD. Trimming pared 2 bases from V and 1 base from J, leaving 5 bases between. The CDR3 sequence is CAISETGNTEAFF. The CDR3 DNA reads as TGTGCCATCAGTGAGACAGGGAACACTGAAGCTTTCTTT.

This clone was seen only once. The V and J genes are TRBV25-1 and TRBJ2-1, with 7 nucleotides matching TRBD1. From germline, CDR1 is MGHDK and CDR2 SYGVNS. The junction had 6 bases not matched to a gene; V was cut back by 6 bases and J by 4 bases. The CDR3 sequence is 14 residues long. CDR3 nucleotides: TGTGCCAGCAGGACAGGGCAACTATACAATGAGCAGTTCTTC. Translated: CASRTGQLYNEQFF.

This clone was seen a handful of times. CDR3 residues: CARLGMGSNEQFF. CDR3 bases: TGTGCCCGACTAGGAATGGGAAGCAATGAGCAGTTCTTC. The chain carries TRBV30 and TRBJ2-1; D may be TRBD2 (6 bases). V was trimmed by 8 bases and J by 6 bases, leaving 17 bases between them. Germline V gene data show CDR1 as GTSNPN and CDR2 as SVGIG (reference sequence). This CDR3 spans 13 amino acids. The whole variable domain, remainder taken from reference TRBV30 and TRBJ2-1, is SQTIHQWPATLVQPVGSPLSLECTVEGTSNPNLYWYRQAAGRGLQLLFYSVGIGQISSEVPQNLSASRPQDRQFILSSKKLLLSDSGFYLCARLGMGSNEQFFGPGTRLTVL.

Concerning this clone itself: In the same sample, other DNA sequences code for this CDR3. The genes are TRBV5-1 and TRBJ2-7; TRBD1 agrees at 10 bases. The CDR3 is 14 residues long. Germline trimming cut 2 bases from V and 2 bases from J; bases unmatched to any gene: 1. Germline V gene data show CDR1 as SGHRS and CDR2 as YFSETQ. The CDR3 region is CASSLGQGAYEQYF. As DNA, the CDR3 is TGCGCCAGCAGCTTAGGACAGGGGGCCTACGAGCAGTACTTC.

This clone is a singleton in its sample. The chain's CDR3 is CASNRVGTDTQYF. CDR3 sequence (DNA): TGCGCCAGCAACAGGGTTGGCACAGATACGCAGTATTTT. The chain recombines TRBV5-1 with TRBJ2-3, with D possibly TRBD1 on 6 matching bases. The CDR3 length is 13 residues. V lost 6 bases and J lost 1, with 9 bases in between. Germline lookup yields CDR1 SGHRS and CDR2 YFSETQ.

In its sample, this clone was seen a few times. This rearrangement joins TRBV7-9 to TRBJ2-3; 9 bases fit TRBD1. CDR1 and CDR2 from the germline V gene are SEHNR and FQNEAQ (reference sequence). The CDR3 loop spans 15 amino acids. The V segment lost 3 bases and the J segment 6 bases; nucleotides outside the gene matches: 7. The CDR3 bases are TGTGCCAGCAGCTTCAGGGACAGGGATTCCGATACGCAGTATTTT. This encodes CASSFRDRDSDTQYF.

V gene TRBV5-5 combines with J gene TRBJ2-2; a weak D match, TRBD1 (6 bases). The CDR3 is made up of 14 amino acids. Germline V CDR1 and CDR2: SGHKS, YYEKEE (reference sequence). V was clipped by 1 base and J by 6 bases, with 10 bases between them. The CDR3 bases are TGTGCCAGCAGCTTGTCAGGGGTGGCCGGGGAGCTGTTTTTT. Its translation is CASSLSGVAGELFF. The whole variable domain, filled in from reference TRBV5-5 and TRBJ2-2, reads DAGVTQSPTHLIKTRGQQVTLRCSPISGHKSVSWYQQVLGQGPQFIFQYYEKEERGRGNFPDRFSARQFPNYSSELNVNALLLGDSALYLCASSLSGVAGELFFGEGSRLTVL.

This CDR3 reads CASSLIASGRYEQFF. The CDR3 bases are TGTGCCAGCAGTTTAATAGCTAGCGGGAGATACGAGCAGTTCTTC. V is TRBV27 and J is TRBJ2-1; TRBD2 matches 10 bases. Trimming took 2 bases from V and 10 from J; bases not matched to a gene: 8. This CDR3 region has 15 residues. Germline CDR1 is MNHEY and CDR2 is SMNVEV (reference sequence).

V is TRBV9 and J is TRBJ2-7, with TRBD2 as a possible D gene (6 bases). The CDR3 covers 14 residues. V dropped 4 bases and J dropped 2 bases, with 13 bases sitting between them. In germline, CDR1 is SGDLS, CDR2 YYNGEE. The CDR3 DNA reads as TGTGCCAGCAGCCCCGGGACTGAAACCTACGAGCAGTACTTC. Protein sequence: CASSPGTETYEQYF. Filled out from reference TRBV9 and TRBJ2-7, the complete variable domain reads DSGVTQTPKHLITATGQRVTLRCSPRSGDLSVYWYQQSLDQGLQFLIQYYNGEERAKGNILERFSAQQFPDLHSELNLSSLELGDSALYFCASSPGTETYEQYFGPGTRLTVT.

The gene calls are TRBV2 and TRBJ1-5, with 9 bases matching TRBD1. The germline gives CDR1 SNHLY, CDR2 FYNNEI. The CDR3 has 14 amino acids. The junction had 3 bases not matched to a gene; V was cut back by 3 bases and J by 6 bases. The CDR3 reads CASSEDRGSQPQHF. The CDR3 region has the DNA TGTGCCAGCAGTGAGGACAGGGGTAGTCAGCCCCAGCATTTT.

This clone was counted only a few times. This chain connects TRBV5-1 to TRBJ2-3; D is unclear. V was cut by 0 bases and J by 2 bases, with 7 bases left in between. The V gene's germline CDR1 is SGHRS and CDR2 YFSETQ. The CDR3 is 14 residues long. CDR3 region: CASSLAVNTDTQYF. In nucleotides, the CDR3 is TGCGCCAGCAGCTTGGCGGTAAACACAGATACGCAGTATTTT.

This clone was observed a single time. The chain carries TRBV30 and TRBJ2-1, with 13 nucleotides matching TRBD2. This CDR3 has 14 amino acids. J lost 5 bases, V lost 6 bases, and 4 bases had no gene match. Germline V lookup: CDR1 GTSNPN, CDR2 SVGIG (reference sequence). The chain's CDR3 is CACTTSGGDNEQFF. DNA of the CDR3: TGTGCCTGCACTACTAGCGGGGGGGACAATGAGCAGTTCTTC.

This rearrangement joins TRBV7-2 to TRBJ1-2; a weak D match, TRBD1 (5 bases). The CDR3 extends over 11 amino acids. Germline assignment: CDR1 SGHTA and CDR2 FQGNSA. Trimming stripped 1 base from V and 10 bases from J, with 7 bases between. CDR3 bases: TGTGCCAGCAGCTTAGGCAGGGACTACACCTTC. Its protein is CASSLGRDYTF.

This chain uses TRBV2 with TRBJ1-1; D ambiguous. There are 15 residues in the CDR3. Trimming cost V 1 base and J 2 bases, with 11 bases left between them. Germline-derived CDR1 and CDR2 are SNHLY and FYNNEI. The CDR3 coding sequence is TGTGCCAGCAGTGAAGGAGTATGGGAAAACACTGAAGCTTTCTTT. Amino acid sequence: CASSEGVWENTEAFF.

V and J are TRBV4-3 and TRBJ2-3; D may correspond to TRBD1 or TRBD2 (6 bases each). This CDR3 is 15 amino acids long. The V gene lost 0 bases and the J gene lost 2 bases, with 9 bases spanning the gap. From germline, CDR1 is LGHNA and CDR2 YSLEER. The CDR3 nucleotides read TGCGCCAGCAGCCAAGAGGGGGGCCCCACAGATACGCAGTATTTT. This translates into CASSQEGGPTDTQYF.

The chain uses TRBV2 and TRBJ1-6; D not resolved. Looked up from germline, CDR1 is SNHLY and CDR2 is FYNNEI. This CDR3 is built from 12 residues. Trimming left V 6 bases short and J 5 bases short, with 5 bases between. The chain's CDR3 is CASSVHNSPLHF. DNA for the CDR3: TGTGCCAGCAGCGTCCATAATTCACCCCTCCACTTT.

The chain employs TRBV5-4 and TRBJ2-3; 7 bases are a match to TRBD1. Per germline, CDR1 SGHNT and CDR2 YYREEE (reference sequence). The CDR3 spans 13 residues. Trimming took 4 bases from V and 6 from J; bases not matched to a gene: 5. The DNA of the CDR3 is TGTGCCAGCAGCGCTAAGGGGGCTGATACGCAGTATTTT. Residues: CASSAKGADTQYF.

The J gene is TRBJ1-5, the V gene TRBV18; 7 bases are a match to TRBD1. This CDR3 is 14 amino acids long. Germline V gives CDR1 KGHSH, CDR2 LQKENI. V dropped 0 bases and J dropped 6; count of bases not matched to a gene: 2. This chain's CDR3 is CASSPPAGGQPQHF. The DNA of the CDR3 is TGTGCCAGCTCACCACCGGCAGGGGGTCAGCCCCAGCATTTT.

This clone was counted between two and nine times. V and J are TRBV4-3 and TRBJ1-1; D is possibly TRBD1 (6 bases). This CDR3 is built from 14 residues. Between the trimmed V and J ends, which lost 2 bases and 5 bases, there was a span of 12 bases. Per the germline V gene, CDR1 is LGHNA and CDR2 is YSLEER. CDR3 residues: CASSQTGRRTEAFF. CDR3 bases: TGCGCCAGCAGCCAAACAGGGAGGAGAACTGAAGCTTTCTTT.